This TCR beta chain is drawn from a study of T cells in localized non-small cell lung cancer. General study findings and limits: Because sequencing included only one region (of the tumor), heterogeneity remains possible. Paired adjacent lung recovered a median around 60 of the top 100 tumor clones. Uninvolved adjacent lung showed peak T cell clonality, exceeding tumor. Elevated blood T cell density was associated with longer overall survival.

Sequencing used immunoSEQ multiplex PCR; TCRdb keeps in-frame clones, though not all of them. The profile covers some 52,000 clones, with 80% appearing a single time and approximately 4% taken by the ten largest. Germline assignment: CDR1 SGHRS and CDR2 YFSETQ. V lost 3 bases, J lost 0 bases, and 8 bases stayed unmatched. The CDR3 is made up of 18 amino acids. Comment on this clone: Antigen unknown.

Sample: PBMCs, taken before any cancer treatment. This clonotype originated in a woman aged 35 to 70 with stage II lung adenocarcinoma. The chain carries TRBV5-1 and TRBJ2-6, with 8 positions matching TRBD1. CDR3 residues: CASSSTQGVNSGANVLTF. DNA of the CDR3: TGCGCCAGCAGCTCTACACAGGGGGTAAACTCTGGGGCCAACGTCCTGACTTTC.